The next 6 T cell receptor beta chains were all read from a single sample in a study of control samples from healthy donors and cancer patients. Using immunoSEQ multiplex PCR, the repertoire was profiled, and TCRdb retains in-frame clones only, with some absent. The sample contains about 120,000 clones, about 92% of which appear only once. The sample comprised PBMCs. The receptors shown here come from a man aged 50 to 59 with head and neck cancer.

The J gene is TRBJ2-6, the V gene TRBV19; D gene ambiguous. Trimming removed 3 bases at V and 0 bases at J, with 6 bases between. Germline values: CDR1 LNHDA, CDR2 SQIVND (reference sequence). This CDR3 is built from 15 residues. The CDR3 DNA follows: TGTGCCAGTAGTATGCCCGTCTCTGGGGCCAACGTCCTGACTTTC. It is translated as CASSMPVSGANVLTF.

This rearrangement joins TRBV28 to TRBJ2-3; D not certain. Trimming took off 3 bases at V and 8 bases at J, with 9 bases between the two ends. The germline V gene has CDR1 MDHEN and CDR2 SYDVKM. The CDR3 is 12 residues long. CDR3 loop: CASSLPEVTQYF. The CDR3 coding sequence is TGTGCCAGCAGTTTGCCCGAGGTTACGCAGTATTTT.

The rearrangement uses TRBV4-1 and TRBJ1-6; no clear D. This CDR3 is built from 13 residues. CDR1 is MGHRA, CDR2 YSYEKL, per germline. Trimming pared 1 base from V and 12 bases from J, leaving 10 bases between. The CDR3 here is CASSQVKWRPLHF. The CDR3 DNA reads TGCGCCAGCAGCCAAGTAAAATGGAGACCCCTCCACTTT.

The V gene is TRBV27, the J gene TRBJ2-5; TRBD1 matches at 10 bases. Trimming at V came to 5 bases and at J to 5 bases, leaving 5 bases not matched to a gene. The germline V gene has CDR1 MNHEY and CDR2 SMNVEV (reference sequence). The CDR3 consists of 14 residues. Here the CDR3 DNA reads TGTGCCAGCAGTCCGACAGGGGGCAGGGAGACCCAGTACTTC. This encodes CASSPTGGRETQYF.

The rearrangement joins TRBV6-2 or TRBV6-3 to TRBJ1-5; TRBD1 aligns across 7 bases. Germline CDR1 reads MNHEY; CDR2 reads SVGEGT. V shed 5 bases and J 2 bases; nucleotides not matched to a gene: 6. This CDR3 has 15 residues. Here the CDR3 reads CASSRPGTGNQPQHF. The CDR3 bases are TGTGCCAGCAGTCGGCCCGGGACAGGCAATCAGCCCCAGCATTTT.

Of note for this clone: At one of its ends the junction is not consistent with the germline gene, which may arise from a read error. The chain is built from TRBV4-2 and TRBJ1-1, with 8 bases aligning to TRBD1. The CDR3 runs to 16 residues. The germline V gene encodes CDR1 LGHNA and CDR2 YNFKEQ. CDR3 loop: CASSQSLDRVNTKAFF. CDR3 DNA sequence: TGTGCCAGCAGCCAGAGCTTGGACAGGGTGAACACTAAAGCTTTCTTT.